This entry is about one T cell receptor (beta chain). Its specificity is unknown. This specimen belongs to a study of monozygotic twins with cystic fibrosis. Overall study results and limits: Monozygotic CF twins shared more identical nucleotide clonotypes than unrelated patients.

The germline V and J ends were trimmed by 1 base and 5 bases, with 4 bases remaining between them. The V gene's germline CDR1 is SGDLS and CDR2 YYNGEE. CDR3 length equals 12 residues. Clones were sequenced by immunoSEQ multiplex PCR, and TCRdb holds only the in-frame ones, with some missing. The data contain more than 25,000 clones, about nine tenths of them singletons. The V and J genes are TRBV9 and TRBJ2-1; no clear D gene. The origin of this receptor is a girl aged 2-10 years with cystic fibrosis. The sample comprised blood. CDR3 amino acids: CASSVWDNEQFF. The CDR3 DNA reads as TGTGCCAGCAGCGTATGGGACAATGAGCAGTTCTTC. The entire variable domain, with the rest obtained from reference TRBV9 and TRBJ2-1, is as follows: DSGVTQTPKHLITATGQRVTLRCSPRSGDLSVYWYQQSLDQGLQFLIQYYNGEERAKGNILERFSAQQFPDLHSELNLSSLELGDSALYFCASSVWDNEQFFGPGTRLTVL.